The 17 T cell receptor beta chains in this list originate from one sample, sequenced in a study of cytomegalovirus exposure and HLA in healthy donors. In the PCR, 60 Vbeta and 13 Jbeta primers were used. Libraries were prepared by immunoSEQ multiplex PCR; TCRdb keeps only in-frame clonotypes and omits some of them. Here the sample spans about 170,000 clones, roughly 80% being singletons. The specimen sequenced was PBMCs. These receptors were taken from a man aged 25 to 40 in good health and CMV-seropositive.

This chain uses TRBV5-8 with TRBJ1-5, with D unclear. In germline, CDR1 is SGHTS, CDR2 YDEGEE. The V and J ends lost 4 bases and 5 bases respectively, with 10 bases between them. This CDR3 has 13 amino acids. CDR3 in DNA: TGTGCCAGCAGCCCCAGACGGGATCAGCCCCAGCATTTT. Its protein product is CASSPRRDQPQHF.

This chain links TRBV4-1 with TRBJ1-1, with 10 nucleotides matching TRBD1. The CDR3 has 15 amino acids. Germline CDR1 MGHRA, CDR2 YSYEKL. With V trimmed by 1 base and J by 3 bases, 2 bases remained unmatched. The DNA of the CDR3 is TGCGCCAGCAGCCAAGGACAGGGGGCCGACACTGAAGCTTTCTTT. This encodes CASSQGQGADTEAFF.

V is TRBV7-9 and J is TRBJ2-1, with 12 bases that match TRBD2. The CDR3 covers 16 residues. J was trimmed by 8 bases and V by 4 bases; bases with no gene match: 9. Germline CDR1 and CDR2: SEHNR and FQNEAQ (reference sequence). The CDR3: CASSSGASGRVHEQFF. CDR3 coding DNA: TGTGCCAGCAGCTCGGGGGCTAGCGGGAGGGTACATGAGCAGTTCTTC.

The genes are TRBV6-5 and TRBJ1-5; TRBD1 agrees at 7 bases. The V segment lost 6 bases and the J segment 7 bases; nucleotides outside the gene matches: 12. CDR1 and CDR2 (germline): MNHEY, SVGAGI. The CDR3 loop spans 15 amino acids. This chain's CDR3 is CASSPDRDGGQPQHF. Here the CDR3 DNA reads TGTGCCAGCAGCCCCGACAGGGACGGAGGACAGCCCCAGCATTTT.

V usage is TRBV27 and J usage is TRBJ1-2, with unresolved D. This CDR3 comprises 14 residues. V lost 3 bases and J lost 0, with 8 bases in between. Germline values: CDR1 MNHEY, CDR2 SMNVEV (reference sequence). Here the CDR3 reads CASSLSRANYGYTF. In nucleotides, the CDR3 is TGTGCCAGCAGTTTGAGTCGAGCTAACTATGGCTACACCTTC.

This clone was picked up one time. The chain carries TRBV6-5 and TRBJ2-1, with D maybe TRBD2 (6 bases). This CDR3 contains 14 residues. The germline CDR1 and CDR2 sequences are MNHEY and SVGAGI. Trimming took off 5 bases at V and 0 bases at J, with 8 bases between the two ends. CDR3 DNA: TGTGCCAGCAGTCCGGGACTCTCCTACAATGAGCAGTTCTTC. Encoded protein: CASSPGLSYNEQFF.

This chain links TRBV6-1 with TRBJ2-7; TRBD1 might be the D (6 bases). This CDR3 spans 15 amino acids. The V gene lost 4 bases and the J gene lost 9 bases, with 22 bases spanning the gap. Germline CDR1 MNHNS, CDR2 SASEGT. The CDR3 loop reads CASSGTGTPNDAQYF. The CDR3 DNA sequence: TGTGCCAGCAGTGGCACCGGGACACCCAACGACGCGCAGTACTTC.

CDR3 sequence (DNA): TGTGCCAGCAGTACCGGGGACTCTGGGGCCAACGTCCTGACTTTC. Protein sequence: CASSTGDSGANVLTF. The J gene is TRBJ2-6, the V gene TRBV6-6, with D possibly being TRBD2 (5 bases). V lost 5 bases to trimming and J lost 0 bases, with 8 bases between them. Per germline, CDR1 MNHNY and CDR2 SVGAGI (reference sequence). The CDR3 runs to 15 residues.

The CDR3, as DNA: TGTGCCAGCAGTCCTCTCCTAGCGGGGGCCTACGAGCAGTACTTC. It yields the protein CASSPLLAGAYEQYF. The V call is TRBV6-5, the J call TRBJ2-7; the match to TRBD2 covers 10 bases. J lost 2 bases, V lost 5 bases, and 6 bases had no gene match. The CDR3 is 15 amino acids. CDR1 and CDR2 (germline): MNHEY, SVGAGI.

V is TRBV5-5 and J is TRBJ1-5, with 8 bases fitting TRBD1. This CDR3 is built from 16 residues. The V segment lost 1 base and the J segment 6 bases; nucleotides outside the gene matches: 9. Germline V gene data show CDR1 as SGHKS and CDR2 as YYEKEE (reference sequence). The CDR3 sequence: CASSLTHRGVGQPQHF. For the CDR3, the DNA is TGTGCCAGCAGCTTGACCCACAGGGGGGTGGGTCAGCCCCAGCATTTT.

The chain employs TRBV19 and TRBJ1-6; 9 bases are shared with TRBD1. With 4 bases clipped from V and 7 bases from J, the junction kept 8 bases outside the gene matches. The V gene's germline CDR1 is LNHDA and CDR2 SQIVND (reference sequence). The CDR3 length is 16 residues. This chain's CDR3 is CASSTQTGGDNSPLHF. The CDR3, as DNA: TGTGCCAGTAGTACCCAGACAGGGGGTGACAATTCACCCCTCCACTTT.

J is TRBJ2-3 and V is TRBV10-1; TRBD2 aligns across 10 bases. CDR3 size: 15 residues. V trimming: 5 bases; J trimming: 1 base; junction bases outside the gene matches: 3. Germline lookup yields CDR1 WNHNN and CDR2 SYGVQD (reference sequence). The CDR3 reads CASSKAGGRTDTQYF. The CDR3 DNA sequence: TGCGCCAGCAGTAAAGCGGGGGGGCGCACAGATACGCAGTATTTT.

This sequence joins TRBV11-3 and TRBJ2-7, with TRBD2 matching over 7 bases. The CDR3 consists of 13 residues. The germline CDR1 and CDR2 sequences are SGHNT and YENEEA. The J segment lost 6 bases and the V segment lost 3 bases, leaving 5 bases of the junction unmatched. The CDR3 spells CASSFASGVEQYF. The CDR3 DNA reads TGTGCCAGCAGCTTTGCTAGCGGTGTCGAGCAGTACTTC.

The chain recombines TRBV28 with TRBJ2-3, with 11 bases fitting TRBD2. The CDR3 runs 18 residues. Per germline, CDR1 MDHEN and CDR2 SYDVKM. V trimming: 4 bases; J trimming: 4 bases; junction bases outside the gene matches: 13. For the CDR3, the DNA is TGTGCCAGCAGTTCCCCACTCCTACTAGCGGGAGCCTCAGATACGCAGTATTTT. Translation: CASSSPLLLAGASDTQYF.

The CDR3 is CATGQIDHSNQPQHF. The CDR3 bases are TGTGCAACCGGACAGATAGATCATAGCAATCAGCCCCAGCATTTT. The genes are TRBV7-8 and TRBJ1-5; D possibly corresponds to TRBD1 (6 bases). The CDR3 covers 15 residues. Germline-derived CDR1 and CDR2 are SGHVS and FQNEAQ. Supplemented by reference TRBV7-8 and TRBJ1-5, the full variable domain reads GAGVSQSPRYKVAKRGQDVALRCDPISGHVSLFWYQQALGQGPEFLTYFQNEAQLDKSGLPSDRFFAERPEGSVSTLKIQRTQQEDSAVYLCATGQIDHSNQPQHFGDGTRLSIL.

V is TRBV10-3 and J is TRBJ2-3, with a possible D match to TRBD2 (6 bases). Per the germline V gene, CDR1 is ENHRY and CDR2 is SYGVKD. The CDR3 is made up of 14 amino acids. Trimming left V 9 bases short and J 0 bases short, with 13 bases between. CDR3 protein: CAISGNHSTDTQYF. Written as DNA, the CDR3 is TGTGCCATTAGCGGAAACCATAGCACAGATACGCAGTATTTT.

The rearrangement uses TRBV11-3 and TRBJ2-1, with 10 bases fitting TRBD2. V shed 1 base and J 8 bases; nucleotides not matched to a gene: 11. The CDR3 runs to 17 residues. Per germline, CDR1 SGHNT and CDR2 YENEEA. The CDR3 coding sequence is TGTGCCAGCAGCTTAGGATCCTCTAGCGGGAGTCTCCATGAGCAGTTCTTC. Its translation is CASSLGSSSGSLHEQFF.